These 25 T cell receptor beta chains came from one sample sequenced in a study of blood T cells in healthy people across ages. A second 7 to 11 cycle PCR used barcoded and J-beta primers. TCRdb processed the 5' RACE reads anew with MiXCR; each CDR3 protein has one entry. The sample lists about 1.6 million distinct CDR3 sequences, about 32% seen once, with about 11% in the top ten. Sequencing used blood. Source of these receptors: a woman in her 30s in good health.

This clonotype was found a few times. The CDR3 sequence: CASSLSPDPVGYEQYF. For the CDR3, the DNA is TGTGCCAGCAGTTTATCCCCGGACCCGGTAGGCTACGAGCAGTACTTC. The chain couples TRBV27 to TRBJ2-7; the D is unclear. CDR3 length equals 16 residues. The V and J ends lost 0 bases and 3 bases respectively, with 15 bases between them. Germline assignment: CDR1 MNHEY and CDR2 SMNVEV (reference sequence).

The rearrangement links TRBV5-1 to TRBJ1-4; D is uncertain. Deletions cut 5 bases from V and 2 bases from J, with 13 bases between. The CDR3 spans 15 residues. CDR1 is SGHRS, CDR2 YFSETQ, per germline. The CDR3 DNA follows: TGCGCCAGCAGAGGACTGGACTCTACTAATGAAAAACTGTTTTTT. Its translation: CASRGLDSTNEKLFF.

This clonotype came up a few times. The rearrangement uses TRBV10-3 and TRBJ2-1; 14 positions match TRBD2. V lost 3 bases and J lost 3; bases outside the gene matches: 4. The CDR3 sequence is 17 residues long. CDR1 and CDR2 (germline): ENHRY, SYGVKD. CDR3 DNA sequence: TGTGCCATCAGTGACTCCGGGACTAGCGGGAGCTACAATGAGCAGTTCTTC. Translating gives CAISDSGTSGSYNEQFF.

This clonotype has a handful of counts. The chain uses TRBV30 and TRBJ2-1; D perhaps matches TRBD1 (6 bases). Trimming took off 2 bases at V and 8 bases at J, with 10 bases between the two ends. The CDR3 spans 12 residues. The V gene's germline CDR1 is GTSNPN and CDR2 SVGIG (reference sequence). This CDR3 reads CAWSPGDHEQFF. The CDR3 DNA reads as TGTGCCTGGAGTCCAGGGGACCATGAGCAGTTCTTC.

There are a few counts of this clonotype. The chain links TRBV7-9 to TRBJ2-7; TRBD2 might be the D (5 bases). Germline CDR1 is SEHNR and CDR2 is FQNEAQ (reference sequence). The V end lost 7 bases, the J end lost 6 bases, and 13 bases lay between the germline ends. The CDR3 extends over 12 amino acids. CDR3 loop: CASTISGGEQYF. The CDR3 DNA reads as TGTGCCAGCACCATTTCTGGAGGCGAGCAGTACTTC.

J is TRBJ2-4 and V is TRBV20-1, with a weak D call TRBD1 (5 bases). The J call is doubtful: the DNA matches TRBJ2-7 better. The germline CDR1 and CDR2 sequences are DFQATT and SNEGSKA (reference sequence). The CDR3 spans 15 residues. The CDR3 nucleotides are TGCAGTGCTTTAACAGTTCTCGGACAAATTTACGAGCAGTACTTC. It yields the protein CSALTVLGQIYEQYF.

The CDR3 coding sequence is TGTGCCAGCAGCTTGGCCGCGACGGCAAATGAAGCTTTCTTT. It codes for CASSLAATANEAFF. This chain connects TRBV5-5 to TRBJ1-1; D is uncertain. Trimming took off 0 bases at V and 7 bases at J, with 13 bases between the two ends. Germline V lookup: CDR1 SGHKS, CDR2 YYEKEE (reference sequence). The CDR3 has 14 residues.

In this sample, this clonotype turned up a few times. This sequence joins TRBV7-3 and TRBJ2-1, with 10 bases matching TRBD2. Germline CDR1 is SGHTA and CDR2 is FQGTGA. CDR3 length: 15 residues. With V trimmed by 4 bases and J by 6 bases, 6 bases remained unmatched. The CDR3, as DNA: TGTGCCAGCAGCTCAGCGGGGGGGCCGTTCAATGAGCAGTTCTTC. Its translation: CASSSAGGPFNEQFF.

The V call is TRBV20-1, the J call TRBJ1-2; D ambiguous. This CDR3 is 12 amino acids long. The ends were cut back, 0 bases at V and 4 bases at J, with 6 bases in the middle. Germline V gene lookup returns CDR1 DFQATT and CDR2 SNEGSKA (reference sequence). The CDR3 bases are TGCAGTGCTAGAGATATGACCTATGGCTACACCTTC. Its translation: CSARDMTYGYTF.

J is TRBJ2-1 and V is TRBV28; D gene unclear. The CDR3 has 12 residues. Trimming left V 3 bases short and J 10 bases short, with 10 bases between. The V gene's germline CDR1 is MDHEN and CDR2 SYDVKM. DNA for the CDR3: TGTGCCAGCAGTTTCTGGCCGGTGGAGCAGTTCTTC. Residues: CASSFWPVEQFF.

This clonotype came up a few times. This chain connects TRBV5-1 to TRBJ1-5; the match to TRBD1 covers 8 bases. The CDR3 consists of 15 residues. Germline CDR1 reads SGHRS; CDR2 reads YFSETQ. After removal of 7 bases from V and 6 bases from J, the junction contained 12 bases not matched to a gene. The CDR3 sequence is CASPRPRGHGQPQHF. The CDR3 DNA is TGCGCCAGCCCTCGCCCCAGGGGGCATGGTCAGCCCCAGCATTTT.

The V gene is TRBV7-6, the J gene TRBJ1-2; 8 positions match TRBD1. Germline V gene data show CDR1 as SGHVS and CDR2 as FNYEAQ. V lost 5 bases to trimming and J lost 7 bases; unmatched junction nucleotides: 15. The CDR3 sequence is 16 residues long. In DNA, the CDR3 is TGTGCCAGCAGCGCGGACAGGGAAGGGGGATGGGGTGGCTACACCTTC. This codes for CASSADREGGWGGYTF.

The V and J genes are TRBV5-1 and TRBJ1-2; TRBD1 might be the D (5 bases). The CDR3 is made up of 15 amino acids. Trimming pared 0 bases from V and 4 bases from J, leaving 13 bases between. CDR1 SGHRS and CDR2 YFSETQ come from the germline V gene. This chain's CDR3 is CASSLEIGTAYGYTF. The CDR3 coding sequence is TGCGCCAGCAGCTTGGAAATAGGGACGGCCTATGGCTACACCTTC. Together with reference TRBV5-1 and TRBJ1-2, the CDR3 gives the full variable domain: KAGVTQTPRYLIKTRGQQVTLSCSPISGHRSVSWYQQTPGQGLQFLFEYFSETQRNKGNFPGRFSGRQFSNSRSEMNVSTLELGDSALYLCASSLEIGTAYGYTFGSGTRLTVV.

In DNA form, the CDR3 reads TGTGCCAGCAGTTACTCATCGGGAGGCGCGGGCACAGATACGCAGTATTTT. It codes for CASSYSSGGAGTDTQYF. The genes are TRBV6-5 and TRBJ2-3, with TRBD2 matching 7 bases. V lost 0 bases, J lost 1 base, and 7 bases stayed unmatched. Germline V lookup: CDR1 MNHEY, CDR2 SVGAGI. This CDR3 is built from 17 residues.

On this clonotype itself: The junction and the germline gene differ at one end; a read error may be behind it. V usage is TRBV7-9 and J usage is TRBJ1-2; D call uncertain. Germline V CDR1 and CDR2: SEHNR, FQNEAQ (reference sequence). The CDR3 sequence is 15 residues long. Here the CDR3 DNA reads TGTTCCAGCAGCTTAGTGGCAAACTCTAACTATGGCTACACCTTC. It translates to CSSSLVANSNYGYTF.

The chain employs TRBV7-9 and TRBJ2-1; tentatively, D is TRBD2 (5 bases). The J call is in doubt because the DNA end fits TRBJ2-7 better. Germline V lookup: CDR1 SEHNR, CDR2 FQNEAQ (reference sequence). The CDR3 is made up of 17 amino acids. The CDR3 protein is CASSLSSERLSHNEQYF. The CDR3 bases are TGTGCCAGCAGCTTATCCTCGGAGCGGTTATCCCACAATGAGCAGTACTTC.

The chain uses TRBV27 and TRBJ2-5, with D hard to call. Germline CDR1 reads MNHEY; CDR2 reads SMNVEV (reference sequence). This CDR3 spans 15 amino acids. Trimming pared 5 bases from V and 2 bases from J, leaving 15 bases between. CDR3 residues: CASSPMTDYQETQYF. The CDR3, as DNA: TGTGCCAGCAGTCCGATGACTGATTATCAAGAGACCCAGTACTTC.

This clonotype was counted once. The rearrangement joins TRBV7-3 to TRBJ2-5; 14 bases map to TRBD2. This CDR3 has 17 amino acids. J gave up 4 bases and V 2 bases, and 6 bases lay outside the gene matches. Germline CDR1 SGHTA, CDR2 FQGTGA. The CDR3: CASSLYPGLAGAETQYF. DNA of the CDR3: TGTGCCAGCAGCTTATACCCGGGACTAGCGGGAGCAGAGACCCAGTACTTC.

The chain links TRBV6-5 to TRBJ2-2; a weak D match, TRBD2 (6 bases). In germline, CDR1 is MNHEY, CDR2 SVGAGI. The CDR3 length is 14 residues. Trimming cost V 6 bases and J 3 bases, with 11 bases left between them. The CDR3 DNA sequence: TGTGCCAGCAGCGCCGGGGACTACACCGGGGAGCTGTTTTTT. Protein product: CASSAGDYTGELFF.

Many counts were recorded for this clonotype. This chain uses TRBV6-6 with TRBJ2-5, with a possible D match to TRBD1 (6 bases). The CDR3 runs 13 residues. The V and J ends lost 6 bases and 3 bases respectively, with 11 bases between them. Germline lookup yields CDR1 MNHNY and CDR2 SVGAGI (reference sequence). The CDR3 loop reads CASSRHREETQYF. In DNA, the CDR3 is TGTGCCAGCAGCCGTCACAGGGAAGAGACCCAGTACTTC.

In its sample, this clonotype was seen a few times. The gene calls are TRBV12-3 or TRBV12-4 and TRBJ2-3; D assignment may be TRBD1 or TRBD2 (7 bases each). CDR3 length: 15 amino acids. Trimming cost V 1 base and J 4 bases, with 12 bases left between them. CDR3 sequence reads: CASSLVQGGSDTQYF. The CDR3 region has the DNA TGTGCCAGCAGTTTAGTTCAGGGGGGGTCAGATACGCAGTATTTT.

The J gene is TRBJ2-7, the V gene TRBV28; the D gene is possibly TRBD1 (5 bases). The V end lost 2 bases, the J end lost 2 bases, and 19 bases lay between the germline ends. The CDR3 loop spans 17 amino acids. In germline, CDR1 is MDHEN, CDR2 SYDVKM. The CDR3 here is CASSLRARQFLPYEQYF. CDR3 sequence (DNA): TGTGCCAGCAGTTTACGCGCACGACAGTTTCTGCCCTACGAGCAGTACTTC.

Points on this clonotype: A single base separates this from a much larger clone, so it may be a read error. This chain connects TRBV4-1 to TRBJ2-1; D perhaps matches TRBD2 (5 bases). CDR1 and CDR2 from the germline V gene are MGHRA and YSYEKL. This CDR3 comprises 13 residues. For the CDR3, the DNA is TGCGCCGGCAGCCAAGGCGGGCCCCTTGAGCAGTTCTTC. Encoded protein: CAGSQGGPLEQFF.

This clonotype turned up a few times. The chain joins TRBV6-1 to TRBJ1-4; weak D call: TRBD1 (5 bases). The CDR3 consists of 17 residues. Germline CDR1 and CDR2: MNHNS and SASEGT. Trimming took 7 bases from V and 5 from J, leaving 23 bases between them. CDR3 sequence (DNA): TGTGCCAGCAAAAGACTCACAGGTTCCCGGCCAAATGAAAAACTGTTTTTT. Translated, it gives CASKRLTGSRPNEKLFF.

This clonotype was counted at least ten times. The chain is built from TRBV4-1 and TRBJ2-7; 10 nucleotides line up with TRBD2. In germline, CDR1 is MGHRA, CDR2 YSYEKL. This CDR3 spans 15 amino acids. V lost 0 bases and J lost 4; bases outside the gene matches: 3. This CDR3 is CASSQETSGVYEQYF. Here the CDR3 DNA reads TGCGCCAGCAGCCAAGAAACTAGCGGGGTGTACGAGCAGTACTTC.